This T cell receptor beta chain was sequenced during a study of T cell responses to AZD1222 COVID-19 vaccine. V lost 3 bases to trimming and J lost 2 bases; unmatched junction nucleotides: 1. The CDR3 is 13 amino acids. Germline V gene sequence: CDR1 LGHDT, CDR2 YNNKEL (reference sequence). Notes on this clone: What it binds is unknown.

General study findings and limits: Among vaccine-associated CD4 TCRs, coverage spanned spike, with dominance at 160-218 and 743-854.

Produced via immunoSEQ multiplex PCR; TCRdb's table is partial and in-frame only. Among fewer than 30,000 clones listed, about 88% were seen once. This receptor was taken from an adult who received the AZD1222 COVID-19 vaccine. Sequencing used peripheral blood, obtained 28 days after the second AZD1222 dose. The genes are TRBV3-1 (or the pseudogene TRBV3-2) and TRBJ2-7, with TRBD1 matching over 7 bases. As DNA, the CDR3 is TGTGCCAGCAGCCACGGGACAGCCTACGAGCAGTACTTC. This gives the protein CASSHGTAYEQYF.